The 20 T cell receptor beta chains presented below share a single source sample, sequenced in a study of CD8 T cells in ankylosing spondylitis. Each CDR3 protein is one row after TCRdb ran MiXCR on the 5' RACE reads. Here the sample spans 200,000 or so distinct CDR3 sequences, over 15% being singletons. Sequencing was performed on blood, either unsorted or a sorted T cell fraction (not recorded which). Receptor source: a male donor under 30 with ankylosing spondylitis or in good health (not recorded which).

This clonotype was detected ten times or more. V and J are TRBV11-3 and TRBJ2-1; TRBD1 aligns across 8 bases. V gave up 3 bases and J gave up 6 bases; unmatched junction bases: 16. Germline CDR1 and CDR2: SGHNT and YENEEA. The CDR3 is 18 residues long. CDR3 sequence: CASSFLRSGQDRSNEQFF. In nucleotides, the CDR3 is TGTGCCAGCAGCTTCTTACGCTCGGGACAGGATCGGTCCAATGAGCAGTTCTTC. Full variable domain (missing parts from reference TRBV11-3 and TRBJ2-1): EAGVVQSPRYKIIEKKQPVAFWCNPISGHNTLYWYLQNLGQGPELLIRYENEEAVDDSQLPKDRFSAERLKGVDSTLKIQPAELGDSAVYLCASSFLRSGQDRSNEQFFGPGTRLTVL.

The chain employs TRBV29-1 and TRBJ1-4; no reliable D call. CDR1 and CDR2 (germline): SQVTM, ANQGSEA. This CDR3 comprises 12 residues. Trimming took off 4 bases at V and 8 bases at J, with 11 bases between the two ends. CDR3 amino acids: CSVGRHGEKLFF. CDR3 DNA: TGCAGCGTTGGGCGCCACGGAGAAAAACTGTTTTTT. The whole variable domain, filled in from reference TRBV29-1 and TRBJ1-4, reads SAVISQKPSRDICQRGTSLTIQCQVDSQVTMMFWYRQQPGQSLTLIATANQGSEATYESGFVIDKFPISRPNLTFSTLTVSNMSPEDSSIYLCSVGRHGEKLFFGSGTQLSVL.

The gene calls are TRBV3-1 and TRBJ1-5; D is unclear. Deletions cut 1 base from V and 1 base from J, with 8 bases between. This CDR3 spans 15 amino acids. CDR1 and CDR2 from the germline V gene are LGHDT and YNNKEL (reference sequence). Here the CDR3 reads CASSQGTRSNQPQHF. CDR3 DNA: TGTGCCAGCAGCCAAGGCACAAGGAGCAATCAGCCCCAGCATTTT.

Many counts were recorded for this clonotype. The chain couples TRBV5-1 to TRBJ2-1, with TRBD2 matching over 10 bases. Germline CDR1 is SGHRS and CDR2 is YFSETQ. The length of the CDR3 is 14 residues. After removal of 4 bases from V and 7 bases from J, the junction contained 5 bases not matched to a gene. The CDR3 DNA follows: TGCGCCAGCAGCCCGACGGGACTAGCGAATGAGCAGTTCTTC. It specifies CASSPTGLANEQFF.

This clonotype was counted ten times or more. This chain links TRBV20-1 with TRBJ2-3, with TRBD2 matching over 8 bases. The CDR3 runs to 14 residues. Germline CDR1 DFQATT, CDR2 SNEGSKA (reference sequence). With 2 bases clipped from V and 0 bases from J, the junction kept 1 base outside the gene matches. The CDR3 DNA reads as TGCAGTGCTAGAATAGCGGGGAGCACAGATACGCAGTATTTT. Translation gives CSARIAGSTDTQYF.

This clonotype came up many times. The chain carries TRBV12-3 or TRBV12-4 and TRBJ2-5, with D uncertain. The CDR3 totals 14 residues. V lost 3 bases, J lost 3 bases, and 11 bases lay in between. DNA of the CDR3: TGTGCCAGCAGTTTCACCGATGGAAAAGAGACCCAGTACTTC. It translates to CASSFTDGKETQYF.

Many counts were recorded for this clonotype. The chain couples TRBV5-6 to TRBJ2-1; D not certain. CDR1 and CDR2 from the germline V gene are SGHDT and YYEEEE. CDR3 length: 17 residues. V was pared by 2 bases and J by 6 bases, with 21 bases between. The CDR3 DNA is TGTGCCAGCAGCTTTTCCCCAAGGACGGACGAATCCAATGAGCAGTTCTTC. Its protein is CASSFSPRTDESNEQFF.

This clonotype was recorded at least ten times. The rearrangement uses TRBV12-3 or TRBV12-4 and TRBJ2-2; D is uncertain. V lost 6 bases to trimming and J lost 1 base, with 12 bases between them. This CDR3 spans 15 amino acids. The CDR3 is CASRPRLRNTGELFF. CDR3 coding DNA: TGTGCCAGCAGGCCCCGTTTGAGGAACACCGGGGAGCTGTTTTTT.

This clonotype was picked up many times. CDR3: CASSPRMREQYF. DNA for the CDR3: TGTGCCAGCAGCCCCAGGATGCGCGAGCAGTACTTC. V is TRBV12-3 or TRBV12-4 and J is TRBJ2-7, with no clear D. The ends were cut back, 6 bases at V and 6 bases at J, with 12 bases in the middle. CDR3 length: 12 amino acids.

This clonotype showed up just a few times. J is TRBJ2-1 and V is TRBV2; the D gene is possibly TRBD2 (5 bases). V lost 4 bases, J lost 4 bases, and 14 bases lay in between. This CDR3 is 15 amino acids long. Per the germline V gene, CDR1 is SNHLY and CDR2 is FYNNEI. CDR3 DNA: TGTGCCAGCAGTGTGGACTCACCCCTATACAATGAGCAGTTCTTC. It is translated as CASSVDSPLYNEQFF.

This clonotype was seen ten or more times. This chain joins TRBV7-8 and TRBJ1-3, with D perhaps matching TRBD1 (5 bases). Germline V gene lookup returns CDR1 SGHVS and CDR2 FQNEAQ. The CDR3 extends over 16 amino acids. V shed 1 base and J shed 0 bases, with 10 bases lying between them. CDR3 region: CASSLVRGRSGNTIYF. The DNA of the CDR3 is TGTGCCAGCAGCTTAGTTAGGGGCCGCTCTGGAAACACCATATATTTT.

This clonotype was observed many times. The chain is built from TRBV19 and TRBJ2-6; D gene ambiguous. Germline V gene sequence: CDR1 LNHDA, CDR2 SQIVND (reference sequence). Trimming stripped 3 bases from V and 2 bases from J, with 14 bases between. This CDR3 region has 17 residues. Here the CDR3 DNA reads TGTGCCAGTAGTATTTACACGACACTTACTGGGGCCAACGTCCTGACTTTC. Translation gives CASSIYTTLTGANVLTF.

This clonotype has ten or more counts. The gene calls are TRBV12-3 or TRBV12-4 and TRBJ1-2, with D maybe TRBD1 (6 bases). V was cut by 7 bases and J by 8 bases, with 17 bases left in between. The CDR3 totals 13 residues. The CDR3, as DNA: TGTGCCAGCACCCCTGGGGCAGGGGTGGGCTACACCTTC. Translation: CASTPGAGVGYTF.

This clonotype was seen ten or more times. The chain couples TRBV5-1 to TRBJ2-7; TRBD2 might be the D (7 bases). From germline, CDR1 is SGHRS and CDR2 YFSETQ. The ends were cut back, 0 bases at V and 7 bases at J, with 11 bases in the middle. This CDR3 contains 13 residues. In DNA form, the CDR3 reads TGCGCCAGCAGCTTGGAGGGGGAGGGGGAGCAGTACTTC. This encodes CASSLEGEGEQYF.

This clonotype was recorded many times. This rearrangement joins TRBV24-1 to TRBJ2-3; D not resolved. The CDR3 covers 14 residues. V was shortened by 4 bases and J by 4 bases, with 11 bases between the two germline ends. CDR1 KGHDR and CDR2 SFDVKD come from the germline V gene. CDR3 nucleotide sequence: TGTGCCACCAGTGAGTTGAAAAGAGCAGATACGCAGTATTTT. Protein: CATSELKRADTQYF.

Turning to this clonotype: At one end the junction does not follow the germline gene, possibly because of a read error. The genes are TRBV4-1 and TRBJ2-1; TRBD2 agrees at 7 bases. This CDR3 region has 17 residues. The germline CDR1 and CDR2 sequences are MGHRA and YSYEKL. CDR3 sequence reads: CASSQEVGLAVYNEQIF. The CDR3, as DNA: TGCGCCAGCAGCCAAGAGGTCGGCCTAGCGGTGTACAATGAGCAGATCTTC.

This clonotype was seen many times. The rearrangement uses TRBV12-3 or TRBV12-4 and TRBJ2-7; unclear D gene. V dropped 2 bases and J dropped 0 bases, with 5 bases sitting between them. CDR3 length: 13 amino acids. CDR3 residues: CASSLRDSYEQYF. The CDR3 DNA sequence: TGTGCCAGCAGTTTAAGAGACTCCTACGAGCAGTACTTC.

This clonotype has ten or more counts. The chain couples TRBV4-1 to TRBJ2-5; D possibly uses TRBD1 or TRBD2 (5 bases each). The V gene's germline CDR1 is MGHRA and CDR2 YSYEKL. The CDR3 loop spans 17 amino acids. Trimming took 2 bases from V and 0 from J, leaving 16 bases between them. CDR3 residues: CASSQKGPGPYQETQYF. The CDR3 coding sequence is TGCGCCAGCAGCCAAAAAGGGCCGGGGCCGTACCAAGAGACCCAGTACTTC.

This clonotype was picked up many times. V gene TRBV20-1 combines with J gene TRBJ2-2; 7 bases line up with TRBD1. Looked up from germline, CDR1 is DFQATT and CDR2 is SNEGSKA (reference sequence). This CDR3 spans 13 amino acids. Trimming cost V 3 bases and J 5 bases; bases outside gene matches: 3. DNA of the CDR3: TGCAGTGCTAGCAGGGGGTGGACCGGGGAGCTGTTTTTT. Residues: CSASRGWTGELFF.

Ten or more counts support this clonotype. The chain carries TRBV5-1 and TRBJ2-1; 10 nucleotides align to TRBD2. The CDR3 totals 14 residues. The V gene end was trimmed by 4 bases and the J gene end by 7 bases; junction bases not matched to a gene: 5. The germline V gene encodes CDR1 SGHRS and CDR2 YFSETQ. CDR3 sequence reads: CASSISSGSNEQFF. Here the CDR3 DNA reads TGCGCCAGCAGCATATCTAGCGGGAGTAATGAGCAGTTCTTC.